The T cell receptor (beta chain) under discussion was sequenced for a study of T cell responses to AZD1222 COVID-19 vaccine. Study-level findings and limits: After the peak T cell response, and only then, were repertoires sampled. CD4 TCRs covered the whole spike, strongest at regions 160-218 and 743-854. Spike-specific TCR depth and breadth grew after two AZD1222 doses.

Generated by immunoSEQ multiplex PCR, the TCRdb table keeps only in-frame clones and is missing some. The sample has more than 95,000 clones; around 89% are singletons. Comment on this clone: Its antigen is unidentified.

The source is an adult who received the AZD1222 COVID-19 vaccine. This specimen was peripheral blood, taken 28 days after the second AZD1222 dose.

CDR3 sequence (DNA): TGTGCCAGCACCGACAGATCCACCGAGCAGTACTTC. Residues: CASTDRSTEQYF. The rearrangement joins TRBV11-2 to TRBJ2-7, with D possibly TRBD1 on 5 matching bases. CDR3 length equals 12 residues. Germline V CDR1 and CDR2: SGHAT, FQNNGV. V was pared by 7 bases and J by 6 bases, with 13 bases between.